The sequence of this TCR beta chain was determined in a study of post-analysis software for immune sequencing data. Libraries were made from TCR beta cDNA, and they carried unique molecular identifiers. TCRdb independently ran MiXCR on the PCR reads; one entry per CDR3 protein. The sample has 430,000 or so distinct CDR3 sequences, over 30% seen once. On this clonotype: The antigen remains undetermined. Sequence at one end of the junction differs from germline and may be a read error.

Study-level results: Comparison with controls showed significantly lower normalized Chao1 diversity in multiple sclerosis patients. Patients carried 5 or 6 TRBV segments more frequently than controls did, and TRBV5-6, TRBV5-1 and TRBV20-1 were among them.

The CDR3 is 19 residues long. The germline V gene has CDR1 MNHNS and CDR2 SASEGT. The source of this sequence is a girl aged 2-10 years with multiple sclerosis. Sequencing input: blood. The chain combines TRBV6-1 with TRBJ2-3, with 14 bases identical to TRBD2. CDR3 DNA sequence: TGTACCAGCAGCCTAGATCCCAGACTAGCGGGGGGGGGCACAGATACGCAGTATTTT. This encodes CTSSLDPRLAGGGTDTQYF.